This note documents a single TCR beta chain sequence. The antigen is not known. This sample was taken from a study of T cell responses to AZD1222 COVID-19 vaccine. Study at large: Some second doses came at about 4 weeks and others at about 12 weeks; these were pooled.

The CDR3 length is 20 residues. V was pared by 3 bases and J by 1 base, with 14 bases of the junction left unmatched. The germline V gene has CDR1 LNHDA and CDR2 SQIVND (reference sequence). This table comes from immunoSEQ multiplex PCR, and its TCRdb copy is limited to in-frame clones, with some not included. The sample holds roughly 180,000 clones, around 92% seen once. Study-level findings and limits: The number of AZD1222 recipients seropositive at baseline was only 6 or 7. Spike-wide coverage was observed for vaccine-associated CD4 TCRs, with dominant responses at 160-218 and 743-854. The breadth and depth of Spike-specific TCRs increased once two AZD1222 doses had been given.

The chain recombines TRBV19 with TRBJ2-6; the match to TRBD1 covers 8 bases. This sequence was found in an adult in good health. This specimen consisted of peripheral blood, obtained on day 0 of AZD1222 vaccination. The CDR3 nucleotides are TGTGCCAGTAGTATCTCCTCGGGACAGGTCTCAGTGTCTGGGGCCAACGTCCTGACTTTC. Translating it yields CASSISSGQVSVSGANVLTF.